This T cell receptor (beta chain) was profiled in a study of T cells in tuberculosis. General study findings and limits: The TCR-beta difference was not significant; alpha differences partly reflected length.

Germline values: CDR1 MNHNY, CDR2 SVGAGI (reference sequence). This CDR3 has 15 amino acids. With V trimmed by 4 bases and J by 8 bases, 9 bases remained unmatched. Only in-frame clones appear in the TCRdb table, and some are missing; sequencing was by immunoSEQ multiplex PCR. The table shows tens of thousands of clones, with around 85% occurring only once. About this clone: Its antigen is not known.

Documented time point: new active TB diagnosis, blood taken before or within 7 days of starting treatment. The J gene is TRBJ2-1, the V gene TRBV6-6; 9 bases are shared with TRBD1. The input for sequencing was PBMCs, taken at tuberculosis diagnosis. This sequence was found in an adult with tuberculosis. CDR3 protein: CASSSRGTGRDEQFF. CDR3 DNA sequence: TGTGCCAGCAGTTCCCGTGGGACAGGGAGGGATGAGCAGTTCTTC.